This TCR beta chain appears in the sequencing data of a study of cytomegalovirus exposure and HLA in healthy donors. Worth noting for this clone: No antigen is known for it.

The CDR3 is 16 residues long. The ends lost 9 bases at V and 0 bases at J; junction bases unmatched: 14. Germline loops: CDR1 LNHDA, CDR2 SQIVND (reference sequence). Study findings and constraints: TCR beta V- and J-gene trimming was later associated with a missense DCLRE1C variant.

The primer mix had 60 Vbeta and 13 Jbeta primers. Clones were read by immunoSEQ multiplex PCR, and TCRdb kept only the in-frame ones, dropping some. Seen here are under 130,000 clones, 78% observed once, and the top ten hold roughly 1.2%. The TCR comes from a man aged 25-45 years in good health and CMV-seronegative. The source material was PBMCs. V and J are TRBV19 and TRBJ2-7; 7 positions agree with TRBD1. CDR3 coding DNA: TGTGCCAGCGGCCCGGGACAGTCATTAATCTCCTACGAGCAGTACTTC. Translated: CASGPGQSLISYEQYF.